These 2 T cell receptor beta chains originate from one sample sequenced in a study of shared clonotypes between healthy human individuals. This table comes from immunoSEQ multiplex PCR, and its TCRdb copy is limited to in-frame clones, with some not included. The data hold 1,500,000 or so clones, with roughly 96% observed a single time. The sequenced sample consisted of naive CD4+ T cells sorted from blood. Subset: CD45RA+ positively selected. The source of these receptors is a man aged 30-40 years in good health.

The chain carries TRBV27 and TRBJ2-7; D possibly corresponds to TRBD2 (6 bases). The CDR3 has 13 amino acids. The V gene lost 5 bases and the J gene lost 2 bases, with 10 bases spanning the gap. Germline CDR1 reads MNHEY; CDR2 reads SMNVEV (reference sequence). In DNA, the CDR3 is TGTGCCAGCAGTACCGGGAGCACCTACGAGCAGTACTTC. Translation: CASSTGSTYEQYF.

The chain couples TRBV15 to TRBJ2-5, with 12 bases identical to TRBD1. V trimming: 0 bases; J trimming: 0 bases; junction bases outside the gene matches: 8. From germline, CDR1 is LNHNV and CDR2 YYDKDF (reference sequence). This CDR3 contains 19 residues. The DNA of the CDR3 is TGTGCCACCAGCAGAGATATAAGGGGGACAGGGGGCCACCAAGAGACCCAGTACTTC. This translates into CATSRDIRGTGGHQETQYF.